These 10 T cell receptor beta chains were sequenced from one sample in a study of neurological immune-mediated disorders. TCRdb recomputed calls from the 5' RACE reads with MiXCR, one row per CDR3 protein. The sample lists 57,000 or so distinct CDR3 sequences; less than 10% were seen once. Time point reported: longitudinal time-point 2. Source material: PBMCs. Source of these receptors: a young man in good health.

This clonotype was found many times. A much larger clone differs from this one at a single base, so this may be a read error. V gene TRBV5-1 combines with J gene TRBJ2-1, with D tentatively TRBD1 (6 bases). This CDR3 has 13 residues. Trimming shortened V by 1 base and J by 8 bases, and 10 bases separated the two germline ends. CDR1 and CDR2 from the germline V gene are SGHRS and YFSETQ. CDR3 DNA: TGCGCCAGCAGCTTGTCAGGGGATGATGAGCAGTTCTTC. Protein sequence: CASSLSGDDEQFF.

The sample holds a few counts of this clonotype. This chain joins TRBV20-1 and TRBJ2-3; weak D call: TRBD2 (5 bases). Looked up from germline, CDR1 is DFQATT and CDR2 is SNEGSKA (reference sequence). This CDR3 region has 13 residues. Trimming left V 0 bases short and J 6 bases short, with 10 bases between. Here the CDR3 reads CSARELDLDTQYF. The CDR3 DNA reads as TGCAGTGCTAGAGAACTAGATTTGGATACGCAGTATTTT.

There are many counts of this clonotype. This chain uses TRBV7-3 with TRBJ2-1; 8 nucleotides line up with TRBD2. Trimming cost V 5 bases and J 8 bases; bases outside gene matches: 2. Germline values: CDR1 SGHTA, CDR2 FQGTGA. The CDR3 length is 12 residues. The CDR3 sequence is CASSPGGDEQFF. The CDR3 DNA is TGTGCCAGCAGCCCCGGGGGGGATGAGCAGTTCTTC.

This clonotype has at least ten counts. The V call is TRBV5-6, the J call TRBJ1-4; no reliable D call. Trimming stripped 3 bases from V and 4 bases from J, with 16 bases between. Germline values: CDR1 SGHDT, CDR2 YYEEEE. There are 16 residues in the CDR3. DNA for the CDR3: TGTGCCAGCAGCTCTGCGCGCGGGATCCTTAATGAAAAACTGTTTTTT. Translating it yields CASSSARGILNEKLFF.

This clonotype was seen repeatedly, ten times or more. As DNA, the CDR3 is TGTGCCAGCAGTCAACAGGGGGCCAGCGAGACCCAGTACTTC. It translates to CASSQQGASETQYF. The V call is TRBV28, the J call TRBJ2-5, with 9 nucleotides matching TRBD1. Trimming took 5 bases from V and 5 from J; bases not matched to a gene: 6. This CDR3 spans 14 amino acids. Germline CDR1 is MDHEN and CDR2 is SYDVKM.

This clonotype came up many times. The chain combines TRBV7-2 with TRBJ2-1; the match to TRBD2 covers 10 bases. CDR3 length: 15 residues. From germline, CDR1 is SGHTA and CDR2 FQGNSA. Trimming cost V 5 bases and J 8 bases; bases outside gene matches: 9. CDR3 protein: CASSLGSGREHEQFF. CDR3 sequence (DNA): TGTGCCAGCAGCCTCGGGAGCGGGAGGGAGCATGAGCAGTTCTTC.

At least ten counts were recorded for this clonotype. The chain uses TRBV29-1 and TRBJ1-2; TRBD1 matches 8 bases. The CDR3 has 11 residues. The germline CDR1 and CDR2 sequences are SQVTM and ANQGSEA. Trimming cost V 6 bases and J 10 bases; bases outside gene matches: 7. As DNA, the CDR3 is TGCAGCGTGGCCAATCAGGGGGCCTACACCTTC. Its translation is CSVANQGAYTF.

The V call is TRBV5-4, the J call TRBJ2-1, with 7 bases aligning to TRBD1. Germline V gene data show CDR1 as SGHNT and CDR2 as YYREEE (reference sequence). The junction had 13 bases not matched to a gene; V was cut back by 0 bases and J by 10 bases. The CDR3 spans 16 residues. DNA for the CDR3: TGTGCCAGCAGCTTGGCCAAGGGGGCGGCCTCGAGAGAGCAGTTCTTC. As protein: CASSLAKGAASREQFF.

The table lists this clonotype with many counts. The CDR3 DNA follows: TGCGCCAGCAGCTTGGAAATTAGCGGGAGAAGAAGCGATACGCAGTATTTT. This encodes CASSLEISGRRSDTQYF. V and J are TRBV5-1 and TRBJ2-3, with 9 bases lining up with TRBD2. Germline loops: CDR1 SGHRS, CDR2 YFSETQ. V trimming: 0 bases; J trimming: 6 bases; junction bases outside the gene matches: 11. The CDR3 totals 17 residues.

This clonotype was detected many times. The gene calls are TRBV12-3 or TRBV12-4 and TRBJ2-1; tentative D call: TRBD1 (5 bases). Trimming took off 1 base at V and 1 base at J, with 8 bases between the two ends. This CDR3 comprises 15 residues. The chain's CDR3 is CASSLGTPSYNEQFF. The CDR3 bases are TGTGCCAGCAGTTTAGGGACACCTTCCTACAATGAGCAGTTCTTC.